The following is a TCR beta chain sequence with its context. Its specificity is not known. This specimen belongs to a study of cytomegalovirus exposure and HLA in healthy donors. Researchers ran the PCR with 60 Vbeta and 13 Jbeta primers. Clones were read by immunoSEQ multiplex PCR, and TCRdb kept only the in-frame ones, dropping some. This sample contains roughly 120,000 clones. Broader study findings: The productive fraction for most TCR beta V segments was about 87% or about 30% in an earlier analysis.

This clonotype originated in a man in his forties in good health and CMV-seropositive. Sequenced sample: PBMCs.

The CDR3 DNA sequence: TGTGCCAGCAGCGTACGGGACAGTCTCTACGAGCAGTACTTC. It codes for CASSVRDSLYEQYF. The V gene is TRBV9, the J gene TRBJ2-7, with 7 positions matching TRBD1. The length of the CDR3 is 14 residues. CDR1 is SGDLS and CDR2 is YYNGEE in the germline V gene. V shed 1 base, J shed 3 bases, and the junction held 4 bases outside the gene matches. Full variable domain (missing parts from reference TRBV9 and TRBJ2-7): DSGVTQTPKHLITATGQRVTLRCSPRSGDLSVYWYQQSLDQGLQFLIQYYNGEERAKGNILERFSAQQFPDLHSELNLSSLELGDSALYFCASSVRDSLYEQYFGPGTRLTVT.